This TCR beta chain was captured in a study of T-cell memory formation after mild COVID-19. TCRdb processed the 5' RACE reads anew with MiXCR; each CDR3 protein has one entry. Of 150,000 to 200,000 distinct CDR3 sequences listed, over 20% were seen once; the top ten hold 23%. Per the germline V gene, CDR1 is SEHNR and CDR2 is FQNEAQ (reference sequence). CDR3 length: 17 amino acids. V dropped 4 bases and J dropped 4 bases, with 21 bases sitting between them. V gene TRBV7-9 combines with J gene TRBJ2-3; perhaps D is TRBD1 or TRBD2 (5 bases each). Input material: PBMCs or a T cell subset sorted from them (not recorded which). This receptor was taken from an adult woman who had mild COVID-19 (a few samples of this study predate the infection). Cell type and time point are not known. The CDR3 region is CASSSLSTGLGADTQYF. Here the CDR3 DNA reads TGTGCCAGCAGCTCCCTATCAACGGGGTTGGGGGCAGATACGCAGTATTTT.